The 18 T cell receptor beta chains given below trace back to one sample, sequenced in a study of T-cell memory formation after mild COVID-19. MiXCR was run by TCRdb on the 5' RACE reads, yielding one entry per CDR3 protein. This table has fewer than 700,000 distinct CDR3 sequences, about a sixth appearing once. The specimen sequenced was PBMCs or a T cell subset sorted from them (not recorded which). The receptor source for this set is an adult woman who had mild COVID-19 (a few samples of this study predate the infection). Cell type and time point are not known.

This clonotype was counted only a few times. The CDR3 nucleotides are TGTGCCACCAGTGATCCGGGACTAGCGGGGGGGCCTCAGGAGACCCAGTACTTC. Amino acids: CATSDPGLAGGPQETQYF. This chain links TRBV24-1 with TRBJ2-5; 16 nucleotides agree with TRBD2. The ends lost 3 bases at V and 5 bases at J; junction bases unmatched: 8. Germline loops: CDR1 KGHDR, CDR2 SFDVKD. The CDR3 is 18 amino acids.

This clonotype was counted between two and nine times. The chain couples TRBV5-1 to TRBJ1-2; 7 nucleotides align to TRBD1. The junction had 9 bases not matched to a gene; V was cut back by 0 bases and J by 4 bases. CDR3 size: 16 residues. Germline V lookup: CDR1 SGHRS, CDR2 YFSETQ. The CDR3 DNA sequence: TGCGCCAGCAGCTTGGTGGAGGGACAGACCTCCTATGGCTACACCTTC. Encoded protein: CASSLVEGQTSYGYTF. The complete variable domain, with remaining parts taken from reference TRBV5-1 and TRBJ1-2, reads KAGVTQTPRYLIKTRGQQVTLSCSPISGHRSVSWYQQTPGQGLQFLFEYFSETQRNKGNFPGRFSGRQFSNSRSEMNVSTLELGDSALYLCASSLVEGQTSYGYTFGSGTRLTVV.

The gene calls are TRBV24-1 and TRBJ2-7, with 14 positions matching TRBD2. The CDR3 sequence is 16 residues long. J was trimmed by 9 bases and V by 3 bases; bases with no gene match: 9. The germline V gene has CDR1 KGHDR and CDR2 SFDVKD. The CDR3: CATSDGTSGSKFGQYF. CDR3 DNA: TGTGCCACCAGTGATGGGACTAGCGGGAGTAAGTTCGGGCAGTACTTC.

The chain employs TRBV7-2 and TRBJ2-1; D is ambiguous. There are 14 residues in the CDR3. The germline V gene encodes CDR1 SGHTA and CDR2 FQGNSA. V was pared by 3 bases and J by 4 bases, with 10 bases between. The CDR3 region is CASSFTGPYNEQFF. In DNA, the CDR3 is TGTGCCAGCAGCTTTACCGGACCATACAATGAGCAGTTCTTC.

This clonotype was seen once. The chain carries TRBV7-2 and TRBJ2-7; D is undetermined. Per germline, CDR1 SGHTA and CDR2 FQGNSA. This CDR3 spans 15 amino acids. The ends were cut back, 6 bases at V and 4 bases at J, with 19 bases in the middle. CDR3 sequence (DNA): TGTGCCAGCAGATTGTCGGCCACCCTTTTATACGAGCAGTACTTC. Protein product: CASRLSATLLYEQYF.

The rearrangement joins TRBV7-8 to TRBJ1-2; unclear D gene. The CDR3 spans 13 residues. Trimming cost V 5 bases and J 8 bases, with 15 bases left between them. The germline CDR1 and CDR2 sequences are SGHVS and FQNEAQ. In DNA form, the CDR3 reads TGTGCCAGCAGCCGTTCGGGTCAGAGCGGCTACACCTTC. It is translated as CASSRSGQSGYTF.

The CDR3 region has the DNA TGTGCCACCAGCAGAGTCAGCACAGATACGCAGTATTTT. This sequence encodes CATSRVSTDTQYF. The rearrangement links TRBV15 to TRBJ2-3; D is ambiguous. Trimming removed 1 base at V and 0 bases at J, with 2 bases between. The germline V gene encodes CDR1 LNHNV and CDR2 YYDKDF (reference sequence). CDR3 length: 13 residues. The full variable domain, its missing parts supplied by reference TRBV15 and TRBJ2-3, is DAMVIQNPRYQVTQFGKPVTLSCSQTLNHNVMYWYQQKSSQAPKLLFHYYDKDFNNEADTPDNFQSRRPNTSFCFLDIRSPGLGDTAMYLCATSRVSTDTQYFGPGTRLTVL.

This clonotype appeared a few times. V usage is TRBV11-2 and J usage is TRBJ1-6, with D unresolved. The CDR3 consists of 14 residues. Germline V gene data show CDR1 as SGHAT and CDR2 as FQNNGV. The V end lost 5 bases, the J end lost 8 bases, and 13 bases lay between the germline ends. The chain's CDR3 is CASSAIGLDSPLHF. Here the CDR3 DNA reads TGTGCCAGCAGCGCTATCGGGCTTGATTCACCCCTCCACTTT.

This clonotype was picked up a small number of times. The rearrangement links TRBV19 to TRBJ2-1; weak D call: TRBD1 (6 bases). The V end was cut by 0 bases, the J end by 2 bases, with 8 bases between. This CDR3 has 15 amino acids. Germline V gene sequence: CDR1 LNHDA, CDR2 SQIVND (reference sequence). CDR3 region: CASSIEAGAYNEQFF. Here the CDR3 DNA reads TGTGCCAGTAGTATAGAGGCAGGGGCCTACAATGAGCAGTTCTTC.

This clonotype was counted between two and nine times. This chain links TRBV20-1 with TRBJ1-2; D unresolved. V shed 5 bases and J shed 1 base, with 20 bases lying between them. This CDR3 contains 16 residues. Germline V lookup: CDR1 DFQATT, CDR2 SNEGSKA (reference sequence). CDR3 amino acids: CSAFFPFPGGNYGYTF. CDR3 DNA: TGCAGTGCTTTTTTTCCGTTCCCCGGAGGTAACTATGGCTACACCTTC.

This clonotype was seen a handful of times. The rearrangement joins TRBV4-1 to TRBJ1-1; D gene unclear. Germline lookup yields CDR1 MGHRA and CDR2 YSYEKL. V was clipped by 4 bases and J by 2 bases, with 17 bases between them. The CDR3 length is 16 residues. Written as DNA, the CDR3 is TGCGCCAGCAGCCTCCGAGAGGGCGGAGGAAACACTGAAGCTTTCTTT. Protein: CASSLREGGGNTEAFF.

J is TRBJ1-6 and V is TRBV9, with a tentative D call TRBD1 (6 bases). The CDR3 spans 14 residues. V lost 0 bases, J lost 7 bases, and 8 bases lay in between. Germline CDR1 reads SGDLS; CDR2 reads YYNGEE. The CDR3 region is CASSVGTANSPLHF. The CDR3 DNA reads TGTGCCAGCAGCGTAGGGACAGCAAATTCACCCCTCCACTTT.

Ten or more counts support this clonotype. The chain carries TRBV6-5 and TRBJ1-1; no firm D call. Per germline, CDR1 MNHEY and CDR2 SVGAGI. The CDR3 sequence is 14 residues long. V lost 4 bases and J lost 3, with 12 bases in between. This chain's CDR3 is CASSSYLSDTEAFF. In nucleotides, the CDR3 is TGTGCCAGCAGTTCCTACCTGTCCGACACTGAAGCTTTCTTT.

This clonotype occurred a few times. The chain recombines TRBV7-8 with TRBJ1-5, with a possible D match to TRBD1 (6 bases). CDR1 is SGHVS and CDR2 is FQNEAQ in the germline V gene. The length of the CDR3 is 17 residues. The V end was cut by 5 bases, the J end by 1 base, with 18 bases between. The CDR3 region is CASSLSLGGASNQPQHF. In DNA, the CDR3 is TGTGCCAGCAGCCTATCCCTTGGGGGGGCGAGCAATCAGCCCCAGCATTTT.

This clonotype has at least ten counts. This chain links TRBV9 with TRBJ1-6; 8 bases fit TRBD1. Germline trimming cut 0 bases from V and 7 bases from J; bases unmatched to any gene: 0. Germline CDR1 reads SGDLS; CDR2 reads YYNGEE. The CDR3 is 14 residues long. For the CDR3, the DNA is TGTGCCAGCAGCGTAGGGGACAGGAATTCACCCCTCCACTTT. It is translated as CASSVGDRNSPLHF. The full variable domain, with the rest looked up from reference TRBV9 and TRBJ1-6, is DSGVTQTPKHLITATGQRVTLRCSPRSGDLSVYWYQQSLDQGLQFLIQYYNGEERAKGNILERFSAQQFPDLHSELNLSSLELGDSALYFCASSVGDRNSPLHFGNGTRLTVT.

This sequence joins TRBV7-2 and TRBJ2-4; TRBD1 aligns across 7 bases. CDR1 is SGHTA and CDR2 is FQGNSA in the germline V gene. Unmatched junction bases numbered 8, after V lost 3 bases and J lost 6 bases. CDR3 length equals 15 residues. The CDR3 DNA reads TGTGCCAGCAGCTTCCGGACAGGATATTCAAACATTCAGTACTTC. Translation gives CASSFRTGYSNIQYF.

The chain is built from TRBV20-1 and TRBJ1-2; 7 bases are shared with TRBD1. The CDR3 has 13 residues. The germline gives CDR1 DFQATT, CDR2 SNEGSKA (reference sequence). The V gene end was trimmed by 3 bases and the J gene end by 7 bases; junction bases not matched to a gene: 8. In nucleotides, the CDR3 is TGCAGTGCTAGCGACAGGGCATCGGGTGGCTACACCTTC. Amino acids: CSASDRASGGYTF.

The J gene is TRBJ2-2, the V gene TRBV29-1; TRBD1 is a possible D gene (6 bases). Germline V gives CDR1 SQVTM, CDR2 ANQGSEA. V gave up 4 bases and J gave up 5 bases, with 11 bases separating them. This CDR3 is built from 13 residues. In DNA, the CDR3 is TGCAGCGTTGGGCAGGGGCGGACCGGGGAGCTGTTTTTT. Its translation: CSVGQGRTGELFF.